This T cell receptor (beta chain) was profiled in a study of T cells in Graves' hyperthyroidism and ophthalmopathy. The CDR3 regions of TCR beta were amplified from RNA transcripts. HTBI primers were the set used in a first-round RT-PCR of the TCR CDR3. TCRdb reprocessed the multiplex PCR reads with MiXCR, giving one entry per CDR3 protein. The table includes about 500,000 distinct CDR3 sequences, around 43% detected once. Not enrolled were patients with uncontrolled infection, other autoimmune disease, pregnancy or lactation. The sequence derives from an adult woman with Graves' disease, either hyperthyroidism or ophthalmopathy (not recorded which). Sample: peripheral blood or thyroid tissue (not recorded which).

CDR3 in amino acids: CASSLAGGTVYEQYF. The CDR3 DNA sequence: TGTGCCAGCAGCTTAGCAGGGGGAACAGTGTACGAGCAGTACTTC. The chain recombines TRBV7-3 with TRBJ2-7; 7 bases are shared with TRBD1. Germline CDR1 and CDR2: SGHTA and FQGTGA. The V and J ends lost 2 bases and 4 bases, in that order; junction bases with no gene match: 8. CDR3 length equals 15 residues.